Below are 27 T cell receptor beta chains sequenced from a single sample in a study of cytomegalovirus exposure and HLA in healthy donors. Primers included in the PCR were 60 Vbeta and 13 Jbeta primers. Clones were read by immunoSEQ multiplex PCR, and TCRdb kept only the in-frame ones, dropping some. The data hold roughly 100,000 clones, with about 75% observed a single time. Sequencing input: PBMCs. These receptors all come from a woman between 35 and 50 years old in good health and CMV-seronegative.

This clone was seen a handful of times. J is TRBJ2-2 and V is TRBV4-1, with a possible D match to TRBD2 (5 bases). Trimming shortened V by 8 bases and J by 4 bases, and 20 bases separated the two germline ends. Germline CDR1 MGHRA, CDR2 YSYEKL. The CDR3 sequence is 16 residues long. CDR3 loop: CASQPGTKAFTGELFF. Written as DNA, the CDR3 is TGCGCCAGCCAGCCGGGAACCAAGGCGTTCACCGGGGAGCTGTTTTTT.

The rearrangement uses TRBV15 and TRBJ2-7; tentative D call: TRBD2 (6 bases). Germline CDR1 is LNHNV and CDR2 is YYDKDF (reference sequence). This CDR3 spans 17 amino acids. V lost 5 bases to trimming and J lost 0 bases, with 20 bases between them. CDR3 coding DNA: TGTGCCACCAGCGGCTCCTTTCCCGGGACTGACTCCTACGAGCAGTACTTC. Translated: CATSGSFPGTDSYEQYF.

The chain uses TRBV7-9 and TRBJ2-3, with 11 bases lining up with TRBD2. This CDR3 is built from 14 residues. Germline values: CDR1 SEHNR, CDR2 FQNEAQ (reference sequence). J was trimmed by 6 bases and V by 5 bases; bases with no gene match: 4. CDR3 loop: CASSRGTSGDTQYF. In DNA form, the CDR3 reads TGTGCCAGCAGCAGGGGGACTAGCGGTGATACGCAGTATTTT.

This clone has a handful of counts. The chain carries TRBV10-3 and TRBJ1-3; maybe TRBD1 (5 bases). From germline, CDR1 is ENHRY and CDR2 SYGVKD. V lost 6 bases and J 1 base, leaving 7 bases between the germline ends. The CDR3 runs to 13 residues. The CDR3 nucleotides are TGTGCCATCAGAGACAGTTCTGGAAACACCATATATTTT. Encoded protein: CAIRDSSGNTIYF.

This clone was seen a single time. The J gene is TRBJ1-1, the V gene TRBV2, with no clear D. Germline CDR1 reads SNHLY; CDR2 reads FYNNEI. The V gene lost 8 bases and the J gene lost 0 bases, with 13 bases spanning the gap. The CDR3 totals 14 residues. CDR3: CASSGDALNTEAFF. For the CDR3, the DNA is TGTGCCAGCTCCGGAGATGCGCTGAACACTGAAGCTTTCTTT.

CDR3 bases: TGCGCCAGCAGCTTCCCTGAGGGTCCTAGCAATCAGCCCCAGCATTTT. It encodes CASSFPEGPSNQPQHF. This chain uses TRBV5-1 with TRBJ1-5; no clear D gene. V was trimmed by 2 bases and J by 0 bases, leaving 12 bases between them. This CDR3 comprises 16 residues. Germline V gene sequence: CDR1 SGHRS, CDR2 YFSETQ.

V and J are TRBV7-7 and TRBJ2-7, with 12 bases fitting TRBD1. J was trimmed by 6 bases and V by 5 bases; bases with no gene match: 2. The CDR3 sequence is 13 residues long. Germline V gives CDR1 SSHAT, CDR2 FNYEAQ (reference sequence). CDR3 bases: TGTGCCAGCAGCAAGGGACAGGGGGCCGAGCAGTACTTC. Translating gives CASSKGQGAEQYF.

V and J are TRBV6-5 and TRBJ1-6; tentatively, D is TRBD1 (5 bases). Germline V lookup: CDR1 MNHEY, CDR2 SVGAGI. This CDR3 has 15 amino acids. Trimming left V 0 bases short and J 11 bases short, with 14 bases between. Here the CDR3 reads CASSYSGQGRPPLHF. The CDR3 DNA sequence: TGTGCCAGCAGTTACTCGGGGCAGGGAAGGCCACCCCTCCACTTT.

Only one count was recorded for this clone. The V call is TRBV7-2, the J call TRBJ2-7; 10 bases agree with TRBD2. Germline CDR1 SGHTA, CDR2 FQGNSA. The CDR3 consists of 15 residues. After removal of 7 bases from V and 3 bases from J, the junction contained 9 bases not matched to a gene. The CDR3: CASTQIAGGFYEQYF. Here the CDR3 DNA reads TGTGCCAGCACCCAGATAGCGGGGGGATTCTACGAGCAGTACTTC.

The chain is built from TRBV5-1 and TRBJ2-7; D perhaps matches TRBD2 (6 bases). The V gene's germline CDR1 is SGHRS and CDR2 YFSETQ. The CDR3 has 13 amino acids. V lost 4 bases, J lost 3 bases, and 11 bases lay in between. CDR3 residues: CASSLGTLYEQYF. The CDR3 DNA sequence: TGCGCCAGCAGCCTAGGGACTCTCTACGAGCAGTACTTC.

The chain links TRBV4-2 to TRBJ1-2; a weak D match, TRBD1 (6 bases). The V and J ends lost 4 bases and 4 bases respectively, with 16 bases between them. Germline loops: CDR1 LGHNA, CDR2 YNFKEQ. The CDR3 loop spans 15 amino acids. CDR3 protein: CASSLTGPTTYGYTF. As DNA, the CDR3 is TGTGCCAGCAGCCTGACAGGACCAACAACCTATGGCTACACCTTC.

V gene TRBV2 combines with J gene TRBJ1-5; possibly TRBD1 for D (5 bases). Trimming removed 3 bases at V and 4 bases at J, with 13 bases between. The CDR3 consists of 15 residues. The V gene's germline CDR1 is SNHLY and CDR2 FYNNEI. The CDR3 DNA sequence: TGTGCCAGCAGTGAGTTGCAGGGCGCGAATCAGCCCCAGCATTTT. Amino acid sequence: CASSELQGANQPQHF. The variable domain in full, with the rest retrieved from reference TRBV2 and TRBJ1-5, is EPEVTQTPSHQVTQMGQEVILRCVPISNHLYFYWYRQILGQKVEFLVSFYNNEISEKSEIFDDQFSVERPDGSNFTLKIRSTKLEDSAMYFCASSELQGANQPQHFGDGTRLSIL.

This chain connects TRBV7-9 to TRBJ2-5; D may be TRBD2 (6 bases). Trimming removed 5 bases from V and 4 bases from J, with 17 bases in between. CDR1 SEHNR and CDR2 FQNEAQ come from the germline V gene (reference sequence). The CDR3 has 15 amino acids. This CDR3 is CASSTAGGTGETQYF. The CDR3, as DNA: TGTGCCAGCAGCACCGCTGGGGGGACGGGAGAGACCCAGTACTTC. Supplemented by reference TRBV7-9 and TRBJ2-5, the full variable domain reads DTGVSQNPRHKITKRGQNVTFRCDPISEHNRLYWYRQTLGQGPEFLTYFQNEAQLEKSRLLSDRFSAERPKGSFSTLEIQRTEQGDSAMYLCASSTAGGTGETQYFGPGTRLLVL.

The V gene is TRBV18, the J gene TRBJ1-5; the match to TRBD1 covers 9 bases. Unmatched junction bases numbered 12, after V lost 4 bases and J lost 5 bases. Per germline, CDR1 KGHSH and CDR2 LQKENI. The CDR3 is 17 amino acids. CDR3 protein: CASSQLPPGTGHQPQHF. Written as DNA, the CDR3 is TGTGCCAGCTCACAGCTACCCCCCGGGACAGGGCATCAGCCCCAGCATTTT.

The rearrangement uses TRBV7-9 and TRBJ1-1; 7 bases fit TRBD1. CDR1 and CDR2 from the germline V gene are SEHNR and FQNEAQ (reference sequence). V dropped 1 base and J dropped 4; count of bases not matched to a gene: 3. This CDR3 has 14 residues. This CDR3 reads CASSLVQGGTEAFF. The CDR3 DNA is TGTGCCAGCAGCTTAGTGCAGGGGGGCACTGAAGCTTTCTTT.

V is TRBV27 and J is TRBJ2-5, with D possibly matching TRBD1 (6 bases). The better agreement between TRBJ2-7 and the DNA end casts doubt on the J call. The germline V gene has CDR1 MNHEY and CDR2 SMNVEV (reference sequence). The CDR3 totals 13 residues. For the CDR3, the DNA is TGTGCCAGCAGTTACAGGGCCGCCTACGAGCAGTACTTC. Translating gives CASSYRAAYEQYF.

The V and J genes are TRBV2 and TRBJ2-1; D is ambiguous. The V end lost 2 bases, the J end lost 8 bases, and 10 bases lay between the germline ends. The length of the CDR3 is 13 residues. Germline V gene data show CDR1 as SNHLY and CDR2 as FYNNEI. The CDR3: CASSEKEYDEQFF. DNA of the CDR3: TGTGCCAGCAGTGAAAAAGAGTACGATGAGCAGTTCTTC.

The chain recombines TRBV7-9 with TRBJ2-3, with unresolved D. The CDR3 length is 16 residues. The V end lost 5 bases, the J end lost 0 bases, and 15 bases lay between the germline ends. CDR1 and CDR2 (germline): SEHNR, FQNEAQ (reference sequence). This CDR3 is CASSPQLNPSTDTQYF. CDR3 DNA: TGTGCCAGCAGCCCGCAACTCAATCCTAGCACAGATACGCAGTATTTT.

The chain joins TRBV6-6 to TRBJ2-1; 10 bases map to TRBD2. Germline loops: CDR1 MNHNY, CDR2 SVGAGI (reference sequence). Losses at the gene ends were 5 bases for V and 6 bases for J; bases not matched to a gene: 1. This CDR3 comprises 13 residues. The CDR3 DNA sequence: TGTGCCAGCAGTCGGACTAGCGGCAATGAGCAGTTCTTC. It specifies CASSRTSGNEQFF.

This chain uses TRBV4-1 with TRBJ1-5; D possibly corresponds to TRBD1 (6 bases). The CDR3 consists of 15 residues. V was pared by 1 base and J by 2 bases, with 9 bases between. Per germline, CDR1 MGHRA and CDR2 YSYEKL. Here the CDR3 DNA reads TGCGCCAGCAGCCAAGTAGCAGGGGGCAATCAGCCCCAGCATTTT. It translates to CASSQVAGGNQPQHF.

The rearrangement links TRBV9 to TRBJ1-2, with D unclear. The CDR3 has 12 amino acids. V shed 3 bases and J shed 2 bases, with 5 bases lying between them. Germline values: CDR1 SGDLS, CDR2 YYNGEE. The CDR3 region has the DNA TGTGCCAGCAGCGCGGTCAACTATGGCTACACCTTC. Protein sequence: CASSAVNYGYTF.

This clone has only a few counts. The rearrangement uses TRBV27 and TRBJ1-1; 7 nucleotides line up with TRBD1. This CDR3 is built from 13 residues. Germline assignment: CDR1 MNHEY and CDR2 SMNVEV (reference sequence). The junction had 5 bases not matched to a gene; V was cut back by 3 bases and J by 7 bases. Here the CDR3 DNA reads TGTGCCAGCAGTTTCCGGACAGGATATGAAGCTTTCTTT. Its translation: CASSFRTGYEAFF.

J is TRBJ2-4 and V is TRBV21-1; the table's D call of TRBD2 was not tested on the DNA. TRBV21-1 represents a pseudogene. This CDR3 has 14 residues. The CDR3 region has the DNA TGTGCCAGCAGGTCGTGGCGGGGGATAAACATTCAGTACTTC. It translates to CASRSWRGINIQYF.

The chain's CDR3 is CASSIGDFLSYEQYF. The CDR3 bases are TGTGCCAGCAGCATAGGGGACTTCCTCTCCTACGAGCAGTACTTC. The V call is TRBV7-9, the J call TRBJ2-7; tentatively, D is TRBD2 (6 bases). The CDR3 has 15 amino acids. Germline CDR1 is SEHNR and CDR2 is FQNEAQ (reference sequence). V dropped 5 bases and J dropped 0 bases, with 14 bases sitting between them.

The chain links TRBV10-1 to TRBJ1-2; the D is unclear. Per germline, CDR1 WNHNN and CDR2 SYGVQD (reference sequence). V lost 1 base and J 2 bases, leaving 5 bases between the germline ends. The CDR3 is made up of 13 amino acids. The DNA of the CDR3 is TGCGCCAGCAGTGAGTTCAGAAACTATGGCTACACCTTC. This translates into CASSEFRNYGYTF.

The sample holds a few counts of this clone. This rearrangement joins TRBV6-6 to TRBJ1-2; D is possibly TRBD1 (5 bases). Trimming removed 7 bases from V and 7 bases from J, with 19 bases in between. The CDR3 totals 14 residues. Germline CDR1 MNHNY, CDR2 SVGAGI (reference sequence). CDR3 coding DNA: TGTGCCAGCATTCCCCATAAAACAGGCTCTGGCTACACCTTC. This codes for CASIPHKTGSGYTF.

The CDR3 DNA reads as TGTGCCAGCAGTGACTCGGGACTAGCGACAGATACGCAGTATTTT. Its translation: CASSDSGLATDTQYF. V usage is TRBV6-4 and J usage is TRBJ2-3; 10 bases map to TRBD2. J lost 3 bases, V lost 0 bases, and 0 bases had no gene match. The CDR3 loop spans 15 amino acids. Per the germline V gene, CDR1 is MRHNA and CDR2 is SNTAGT.